The 24 T cell receptor beta chains given below trace back to one sample, sequenced in a study of regulatory T cells in long-lasting Graves disease. Stated time point: persistent/refractory GD, antithyroid drugs over 5 years with positive TRAb. Following extraction of RNA from PBMCs, that RNA was used to make the TCR library. Combining iRepertoire HTBI primers with Arm-PCR of CDR3 regions, the authors built TCR beta libraries. TCRdb independently ran MiXCR on the multiplex PCR reads; one entry per CDR3 protein. The sample yields roughly 500,000 distinct CDR3 sequences, 20% to 25% seen once. Material: peripheral blood mononuclear cells (PBMCs), obtained when the disease was refractory, from a patient treated with antithyroid drugs. These receptor sequences come from a female donor with Graves disease.

This CDR3 reads CAWSVQGSYEQYF. As DNA, the CDR3 is TGTGCCTGGAGTGTACAGGGGTCCTACGAGCAGTACTTC. The gene calls are TRBV30 and TRBJ2-7; 7 bases align to TRBD1. Germline-derived CDR1 and CDR2 are GTSNPN and SVGIG (reference sequence). The CDR3 length is 13 residues. V lost 0 bases, J lost 1 base, and 0 bases stayed unmatched. Together with reference TRBV30 and TRBJ2-7, the CDR3 gives the full variable domain: SQTIHQWPATLVQPVGSPLSLECTVEGTSNPNLYWYRQAAGRGLQLLFYSVGIGQISSEVPQNLSASRPQDRQFILSSKKLLLSDSGFYLCAWSVQGSYEQYFGPGTRLTVT.

This chain joins TRBV20-1 and TRBJ1-1; 7 bases are shared with TRBD1. V gave up 6 bases and J gave up 6 bases; unmatched junction bases: 10. From germline, CDR1 is DFQATT and CDR2 SNEGSKA (reference sequence). CDR3 length: 13 residues. As DNA, the CDR3 is TGCAGTGCCTCACAGGGGATCGGCGCTGAAGCTTTCTTT. It encodes CSASQGIGAEAFF.

This clonotype was observed at least ten times. V usage is TRBV5-1 and J usage is TRBJ1-5, with TRBD1 as a possible D gene (5 bases). The germline V gene has CDR1 SGHRS and CDR2 YFSETQ. V lost 0 bases to trimming and J lost 2 bases, with 9 bases between them. The CDR3 is 15 amino acids. CDR3 in amino acids: CASSLGGTGNQPQHF. DNA for the CDR3: TGCGCCAGCAGCTTGGGTGGGACTGGCAATCAGCCCCAGCATTTT.

The table lists this clonotype with a few counts. This sequence joins TRBV27 and TRBJ1-1, with D hard to call. CDR1 is MNHEY and CDR2 is SMNVEV in the germline V gene (reference sequence). Trimming cost V 5 bases and J 1 base, with 11 bases left between them. This CDR3 comprises 14 residues. CDR3 protein: CASSPSVRNTEAFF. Written as DNA, the CDR3 is TGTGCCAGCAGTCCGTCAGTGAGGAACACTGAAGCTTTCTTT.

This clonotype was found many times. The chain carries TRBV2 and TRBJ1-6; D is unclear. Trimming took 4 bases from V and 7 from J, leaving 8 bases between them. The CDR3 covers 13 residues. Germline CDR1 and CDR2: SNHLY and FYNNEI. CDR3 coding DNA: TGTGCCAGCAGTGGAATCACCAATTCACCCCTCCACTTT. This gives the protein CASSGITNSPLHF.

The chain joins TRBV7-2 to TRBJ2-3, with 12 bases matching TRBD2. Per the germline V gene, CDR1 is SGHTA and CDR2 is FQGNSA. The CDR3 totals 16 residues. The V and J ends lost 5 bases and 5 bases, in that order; junction bases with no gene match: 8. The CDR3 bases are TGTGCCAGCAGCGAAAGACTAGCGGGAGATCTAGATACGCAGTATTTT. Translated, it gives CASSERLAGDLDTQYF.

This clonotype appeared many times. The chain has TRBV28 and TRBJ1-1, with 7 positions matching TRBD1. Germline trimming cut 3 bases from V and 5 bases from J; bases unmatched to any gene: 6. Germline CDR1 reads MDHEN; CDR2 reads SYDVKM. This CDR3 spans 14 amino acids. Here the CDR3 DNA reads TGTGCCAGCAGTTTGACAGGGTTGCGGACTGAAGCTTTCTTT. Translated, it gives CASSLTGLRTEAFF.

Note on this clonotype: A much bigger clone sits one base away, suggesting this may be a read error. The chain couples TRBV11-3 to TRBJ2-7; D is unresolved. In germline, CDR1 is SGHNT, CDR2 YENEEA. CDR3 length equals 12 residues. CDR3 sequence reads: CASGLGLNEQYF. Here the CDR3 DNA reads TGTGCCAGCGGCTTAGGCCTCAACGAGCAGTACTTC.

This clonotype was detected only a few times. This chain connects TRBV5-1 to TRBJ2-7, with TRBD1 identical over 10 bases. The CDR3 has 15 amino acids. V gave up 8 bases and J gave up 6 bases; unmatched junction bases: 14. CDR1 is SGHRS and CDR2 is YFSETQ in the germline V gene. In DNA, the CDR3 is TGCGCCAGTCACTACGGACAGGGGGATTTTAGCGAGCAGTACTTC. Its translation is CASHYGQGDFSEQYF.

V usage is TRBV29-1 and J usage is TRBJ1-1; D remains ambiguous. The CDR3 totals 10 residues. Trimming removed 4 bases at V and 7 bases at J, with 7 bases between. Per the germline V gene, CDR1 is SQVTM and CDR2 is ANQGSEA. In nucleotides, the CDR3 is TGCAGCGTTGGGGTGATTGAAGCTTTCTTT. This sequence encodes CSVGVIEAFF. The full variable domain, with the rest looked up from reference TRBV29-1 and TRBJ1-1, is SAVISQKPSRDICQRGTSLTIQCQVDSQVTMMFWYRQQPGQSLTLIATANQGSEATYESGFVIDKFPISRPNLTFSTLTVSNMSPEDSSIYLCSVGVIEAFFGQGTRLTVV.

In this sample, this clonotype turned up many times. The J gene is TRBJ2-3, the V gene TRBV7-3, with 8 nucleotides matching TRBD2. CDR3 size: 16 residues. Germline values: CDR1 SGHTA, CDR2 FQGTGA. Trimming at V came to 5 bases and at J to 6 bases, leaving 13 bases not matched to a gene. As DNA, the CDR3 is TGTGCCAGCAGCCCCCTTTCCCGGGAGGGCGCGGATACGCAGTATTTT. This sequence encodes CASSPLSREGADTQYF.

This clonotype was detected many times. The rearrangement uses TRBV28 and TRBJ1-1; the D is unclear. The CDR3 covers 18 residues. Per germline, CDR1 MDHEN and CDR2 SYDVKM. With 5 bases removed from V and 2 bases from J, the gap between germline ends came to 24 bases. CDR3 sequence (DNA): TGTGCCAGCAGTCCCCGGCTTTTTTGGGTCTCGTATAACACTGAAGCTTTCTTT. Amino acid sequence: CASSPRLFWVSYNTEAFF.

This clonotype was observed many times. This chain connects TRBV14 to TRBJ1-1; D gene ambiguous. This CDR3 is 14 amino acids long. Per the germline V gene, CDR1 is SGHDN and CDR2 is FVKESK. Trimming removed 3 bases from V and 2 bases from J, with 10 bases in between. This chain's CDR3 is CASSQWSGNTEAFF. The CDR3 DNA reads TGTGCCAGCAGCCAGTGGAGCGGAAACACTGAAGCTTTCTTT.

This chain joins TRBV20-1 and TRBJ2-7; D is ambiguous. V lost 3 bases to trimming and J lost 6 bases, with 9 bases between them. The length of the CDR3 is 11 residues. The germline CDR1 and CDR2 sequences are DFQATT and SNEGSKA (reference sequence). The CDR3 spells CSASFSGEQYF. In DNA form, the CDR3 reads TGCAGTGCTAGTTTCTCGGGCGAGCAGTACTTC.

This clonotype was recorded only once. This chain joins TRBV20-1 and TRBJ1-6, with TRBD1 as a possible D gene (6 bases). The CDR3 has 16 residues. V was shortened by 6 bases and J by 8 bases, with 23 bases between the two germline ends. Germline V gene data show CDR1 as DFQATT and CDR2 as SNEGSKA (reference sequence). The CDR3 here is CSARSTGTGLDSPLHF. The CDR3 bases are TGCAGTGCGAGATCGACAGGTACGGGGTTGGATTCACCCCTCCACTTT.

The chain employs TRBV28 and TRBJ1-6; 9 bases fit TRBD1. Looked up from germline, CDR1 is MDHEN and CDR2 is SYDVKM. Losses at the gene ends were 11 bases for V and 8 bases for J; bases not matched to a gene: 10. The CDR3 is 14 residues long. The CDR3 coding sequence is TGTGCCGCCGGGCCGGACAGGGGACATTCACCCCTCCACTTT. Amino acids: CAAGPDRGHSPLHF.

This clonotype was recorded many times. V gene TRBV20-1 combines with J gene TRBJ2-7; D not resolved. Trimming left V 3 bases short and J 3 bases short, with 15 bases between. Per the germline V gene, CDR1 is DFQATT and CDR2 is SNEGSKA (reference sequence). The CDR3 is 14 amino acids. CDR3 nucleotides: TGCAGTGCTAGTGGGCAGCCCCGTGTCTACGAGCAGTACTTC. Protein: CSASGQPRVYEQYF.

This clonotype was counted at least ten times. The V call is TRBV28, the J call TRBJ2-7; a weak D match, TRBD2 (7 bases). Trimming removed 3 bases at V and 2 bases at J, with 14 bases between. Germline V gene lookup returns CDR1 MDHEN and CDR2 SYDVKM. CDR3 length: 15 amino acids. This chain's CDR3 is CASSLGGGAAYEQYF. The CDR3 nucleotides are TGTGCCAGCAGTTTGGGGGGGGGCGCCGCCTACGAGCAGTACTTC.

This clonotype was observed at least ten times. The CDR3, as DNA: TGTGCCAGCAGGTCAGGTTCCTACGAGCAGTACTTC. It specifies CASRSGSYEQYF. The chain carries TRBV28 and TRBJ2-7, with no clear D. Per the germline V gene, CDR1 is MDHEN and CDR2 is SYDVKM. The CDR3 consists of 12 residues. With 6 bases removed from V and 1 base from J, the gap between germline ends came to 7 bases.

This clonotype was recorded many times. The J gene is TRBJ2-7, the V gene TRBV28; D may match TRBD1 or TRBD2 (5 bases each). The V gene lost 3 bases and the J gene lost 0 bases, with 12 bases spanning the gap. This CDR3 contains 15 residues. From germline, CDR1 is MDHEN and CDR2 SYDVKM. CDR3 sequence (DNA): TGTGCCAGCAGTTTCGGGGCCCCGAGCTCCTACGAGCAGTACTTC. Protein: CASSFGAPSSYEQYF. The variable domain in full, completed from reference TRBV28 and TRBJ2-7, reads DVKVTQSSRYLVKRTGEKVFLECVQDMDHENMFWYRQDPGLGLRLIYFSYDVKMKEKGDIPEGYSVSREKKERFSLILESASTNQTSMYLCASSFGAPSSYEQYFGPGTRLTVT.

The chain recombines TRBV5-1 with TRBJ2-7; D perhaps matches TRBD2 (6 bases). The CDR3 covers 15 residues. Germline V CDR1 and CDR2: SGHRS, YFSETQ. Trimming left V 4 bases short and J 5 bases short, with 19 bases between. The chain's CDR3 is CASSLISRETNEQYF. In DNA, the CDR3 is TGCGCCAGCAGCCTGATCTCTCGGGAGACTAACGAGCAGTACTTC.

This clonotype was seen repeatedly, ten times or more. This chain connects TRBV3-1 to TRBJ1-1; D call uncertain. Trimming left V 2 bases short and J 3 bases short, with 7 bases between. The CDR3 runs to 13 residues. CDR1 is LGHDT and CDR2 is YNNKEL in the germline V gene (reference sequence). The CDR3 region is CASSQSSYTEAFF. In DNA, the CDR3 is TGTGCCAGCAGCCAAAGTAGTTACACTGAAGCTTTCTTT.

This clonotype has ten or more counts. CDR3 in amino acids: CASSFQTGLSPLHF. CDR3 DNA: TGTGCCAGCAGCTTCCAGACAGGGCTTTCACCCCTCCACTTT. V usage is TRBV11-2 and J usage is TRBJ1-6, with TRBD1 identical over 7 bases. Germline V gene data show CDR1 as SGHAT and CDR2 as FQNNGV. Trimming at V came to 3 bases and at J to 9 bases, leaving 5 bases not matched to a gene. The CDR3 is made up of 14 amino acids. The whole variable domain, remainder taken from reference TRBV11-2 and TRBJ1-6, is EAGVAQSPRYKIIEKRQSVAFWCNPISGHATLYWYQQILGQGPKLLIQFQNNGVVDDSQLPKDRFSAERLKGVDSTLKIQPAKLEDSAVYLCASSFQTGLSPLHFGNGTRLTVT.

This chain uses TRBV7-9 with TRBJ2-7, with D possibly TRBD1 on 6 matching bases. Between the trimmed V and J ends, which lost 6 bases and 2 bases, there was a span of 14 bases. The CDR3 totals 14 residues. Germline V CDR1 and CDR2: SEHNR, FQNEAQ (reference sequence). In DNA form, the CDR3 reads TGTGCCAGCAGTACTACAGGGTTAGCCTACGAGCAGTACTTC. This gives the protein CASSTTGLAYEQYF.